This entry describes one T cell receptor (beta chain). Its antigen is not identified. Some clones are missing from TCRdb's copy, which holds only in-frame ones; the method was immunoSEQ multiplex PCR. The table includes roughly 40,000 clones, about 65% detected once. At the end of around 11 days of culture, CD4+ T cells were isolated. According to the study, vaccine recipients showed no prior SARS-CoV-2 infection and negative nucleocapsid antibodies. The sample comes from a study of vaccination effects on CD4 cells after COVID-19. Looking at the study overall: Wells containing two million PBMC each were cultured with about 9.4 IU/ml IL-2 and approximately 9.6 ug/ml peptides. Study-wide results and caveats: Convalescent patients numbered few in the study; early post-infection timepoints were missing entirely. Clonal contraction was marked in infection- and vaccine-induced clones late after vaccination.

With 5 bases removed from V and 2 bases from J, the gap between germline ends came to 15 bases. The CDR3 is 15 residues long. The V gene's germline CDR1 is MGHDK and CDR2 SYGVNS. The input for sequencing was CD4+ T cells from PBMCs cultured without peptide, taken before COVID-19 vaccination. This TCR was recovered from a human donor who received a COVID-19 vaccine. The chain couples TRBV25-1 to TRBJ1-1, with TRBD1 as a possible D gene (5 bases). In DNA form, the CDR3 reads TGTGCCAGCAGTCCCTGGGGGGGGTTTAACACTGAAGCTTTCTTT. Protein product: CASSPWGGFNTEAFF.